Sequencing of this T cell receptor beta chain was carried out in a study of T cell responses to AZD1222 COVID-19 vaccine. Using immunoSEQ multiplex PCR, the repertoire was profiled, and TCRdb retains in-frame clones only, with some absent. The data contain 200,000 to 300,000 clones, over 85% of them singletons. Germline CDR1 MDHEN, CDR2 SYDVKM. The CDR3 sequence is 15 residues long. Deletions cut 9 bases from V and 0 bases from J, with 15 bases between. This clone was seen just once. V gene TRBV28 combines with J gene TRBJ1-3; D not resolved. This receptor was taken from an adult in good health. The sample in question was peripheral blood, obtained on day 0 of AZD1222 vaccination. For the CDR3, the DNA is TGTGCCAGTACCTTCCGGACCTACTCTGGAAACACCATATATTTT. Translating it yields CASTFRTYSGNTIYF.